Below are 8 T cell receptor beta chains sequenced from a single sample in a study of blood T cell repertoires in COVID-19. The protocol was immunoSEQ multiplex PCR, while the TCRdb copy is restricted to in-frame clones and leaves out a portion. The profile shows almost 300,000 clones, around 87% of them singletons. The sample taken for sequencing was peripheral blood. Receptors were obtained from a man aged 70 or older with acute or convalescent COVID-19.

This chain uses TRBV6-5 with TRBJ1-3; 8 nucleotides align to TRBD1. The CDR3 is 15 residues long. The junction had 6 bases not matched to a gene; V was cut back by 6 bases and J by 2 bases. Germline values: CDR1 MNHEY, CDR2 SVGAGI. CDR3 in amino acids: CASSRGQGTGNTIYF. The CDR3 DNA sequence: TGTGCCAGCAGCCGCGGACAGGGAACTGGAAACACCATATATTTT.

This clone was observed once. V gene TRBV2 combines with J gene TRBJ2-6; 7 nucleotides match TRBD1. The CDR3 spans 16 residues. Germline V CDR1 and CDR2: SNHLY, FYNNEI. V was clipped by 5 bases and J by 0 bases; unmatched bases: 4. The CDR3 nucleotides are TGTGCCAGCAGTCCGGGACAGAGCTCTGGGGCCAACGTCCTGACTTTC. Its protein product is CASSPGQSSGANVLTF.

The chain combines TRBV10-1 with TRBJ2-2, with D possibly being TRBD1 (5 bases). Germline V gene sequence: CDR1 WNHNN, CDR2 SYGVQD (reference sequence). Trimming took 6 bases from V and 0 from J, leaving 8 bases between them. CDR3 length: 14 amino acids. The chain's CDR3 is CASSTGSNTGELFF. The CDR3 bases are TGCGCCAGCAGCACAGGATCGAACACCGGGGAGCTGTTTTTT.

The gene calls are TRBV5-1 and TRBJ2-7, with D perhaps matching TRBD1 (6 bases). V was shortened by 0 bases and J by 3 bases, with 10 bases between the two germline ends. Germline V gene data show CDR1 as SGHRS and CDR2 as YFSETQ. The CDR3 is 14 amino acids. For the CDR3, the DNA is TGCGCCAGCAGCTTGGGACAGGACCTCTACGAGCAGTACTTC. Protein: CASSLGQDLYEQYF.

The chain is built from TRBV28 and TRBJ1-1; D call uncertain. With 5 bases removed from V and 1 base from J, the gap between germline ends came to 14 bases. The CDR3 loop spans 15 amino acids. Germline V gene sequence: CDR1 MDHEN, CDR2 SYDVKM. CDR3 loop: CASSNSRSGNTEAFF. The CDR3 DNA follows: TGTGCCAGCAGTAATTCGCGAAGTGGGAACACTGAAGCTTTCTTT.

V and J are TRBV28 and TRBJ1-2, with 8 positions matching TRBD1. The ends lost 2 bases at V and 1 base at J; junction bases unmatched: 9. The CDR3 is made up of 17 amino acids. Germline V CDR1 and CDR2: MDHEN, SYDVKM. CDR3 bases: TGTGCCAGCAGTTTAAGTAGGACAGGGTCTTTTAACTATGGCTACACCTTC. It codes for CASSLSRTGSFNYGYTF.

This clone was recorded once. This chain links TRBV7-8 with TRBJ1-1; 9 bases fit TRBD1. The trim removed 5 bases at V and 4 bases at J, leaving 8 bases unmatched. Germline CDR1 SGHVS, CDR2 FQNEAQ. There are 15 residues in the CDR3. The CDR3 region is CASSLWDRVSTEAFF. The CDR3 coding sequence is TGTGCCAGCAGCCTATGGGACAGGGTCAGCACTGAAGCTTTCTTT.

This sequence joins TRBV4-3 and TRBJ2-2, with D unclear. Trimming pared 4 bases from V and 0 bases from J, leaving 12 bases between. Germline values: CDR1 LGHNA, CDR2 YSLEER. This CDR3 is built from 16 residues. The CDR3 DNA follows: TGCGCCAGCAGCCCATTCGGCGGCTCGAACACCGGGGAGCTGTTTTTT. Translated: CASSPFGGSNTGELFF.